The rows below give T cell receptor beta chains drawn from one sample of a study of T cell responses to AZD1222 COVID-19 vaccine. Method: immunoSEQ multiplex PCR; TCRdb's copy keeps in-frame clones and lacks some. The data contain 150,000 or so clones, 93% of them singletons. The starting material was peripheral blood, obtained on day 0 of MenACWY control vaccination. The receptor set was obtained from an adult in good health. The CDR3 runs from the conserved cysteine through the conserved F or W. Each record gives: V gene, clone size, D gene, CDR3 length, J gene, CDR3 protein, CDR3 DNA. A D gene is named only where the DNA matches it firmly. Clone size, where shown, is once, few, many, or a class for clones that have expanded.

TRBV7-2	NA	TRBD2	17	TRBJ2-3	CASSATSGGVMTDTQYF	TGTGCCAGCAGCGCGACTAGCGGGGGGGTGATGACAGATACGCAGTATTTT
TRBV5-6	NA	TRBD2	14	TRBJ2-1	CATWKRGLYNEQFF	TGTGCCACCTGGAAGCGGGGCCTATACAATGAGCAGTTCTTC
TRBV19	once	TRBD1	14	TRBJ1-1	CASRKQGDGTEAFF	TGTGCCAGTAGAAAACAGGGGGATGGCACTGAAGCTTTCTTT
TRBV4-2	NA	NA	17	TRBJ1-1	CASSQDLRAWGNTEAFF	TGTGCCAGCAGCCAAGATCTCAGGGCGTGGGGCAACACTGAAGCTTTCTTT
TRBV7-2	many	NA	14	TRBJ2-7	CASSFHPGTDEQYF	TGTGCCAGCAGCTTTCATCCAGGGACGGACGAGCAGTACTTC
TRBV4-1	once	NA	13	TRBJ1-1	CASSPNKNTEAFF	TGCGCCAGCAGCCCCAACAAGAACACTGAAGCTTTCTTT
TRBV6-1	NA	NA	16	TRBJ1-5	CASSEGKGTGNQPQHF	TGTGCCAGCAGTGAAGGAAAAGGGACTGGCAATCAGCCCCAGCATTTT
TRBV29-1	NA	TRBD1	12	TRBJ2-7	CSVGGQGYEQYF	TGCAGCGTTGGAGGACAGGGCTACGAGCAGTACTTC
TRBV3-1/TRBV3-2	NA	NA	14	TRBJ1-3	CASSQTQGGNTIYF	TGTGCCAGCAGCCAAACGCAGGGTGGAAACACCATATATTTT
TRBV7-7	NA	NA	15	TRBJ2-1	CASSRDFSSYNEQFF	TGTGCCAGCAGCCGAGACTTTAGCTCCTACAATGAGCAGTTCTTC
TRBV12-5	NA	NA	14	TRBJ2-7	CASGLVDFLGEQYF	TGTGCTAGTGGTTTGGTGGATTTTTTAGGCGAGCAGTACTTC
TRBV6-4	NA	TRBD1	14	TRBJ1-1	CASRRDRAGTEAFF	TGTGCCAGCAGGAGGGACAGGGCAGGCACTGAAGCTTTCTTT
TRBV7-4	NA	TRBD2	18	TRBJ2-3	CASSLKGLAGNCTDTQYF	TGTGCCAGCAGCTTAAAGGGACTAGCGGGAAACTGCACAGATACGCAGTATTTT
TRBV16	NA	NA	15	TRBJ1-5	CASSQAALSNQPQHF	TGTGCCAGCAGCCAGGCGGCTTTGAGCAATCAGCCCCAGCATTTT
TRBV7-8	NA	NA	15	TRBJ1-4	CASSPRTDTNEKLFF	TGTGCCAGCAGCCCCCGGACAGACACTAATGAAAAACTGTTTTTT
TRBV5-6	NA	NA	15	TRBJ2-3	CASSTLTGATDTQYF	TGTGCCAGCAGCACATTGACAGGTGCCACAGATACGCAGTATTTT
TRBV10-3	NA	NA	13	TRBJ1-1	CAISEPRGAEAFF	TGTGCCATCAGTGAGCCCCGGGGGGCCGAAGCTTTCTTT
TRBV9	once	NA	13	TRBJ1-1	CASSVGRNTEAFF	TGTGCCAGCAGCGTAGGCAGGAACACTGAAGCTTTCTTT
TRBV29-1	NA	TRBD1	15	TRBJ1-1	CSGGQGWGMNTEAFF	TGCAGCGGGGGACAGGGGTGGGGAATGAACACTGAAGCTTTCTTT
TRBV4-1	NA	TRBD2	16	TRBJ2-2	CASSQPLAGGPRELFF	TGCGCCAGCAGCCAACCACTAGCGGGAGGGCCGCGGGAGCTGTTTTTT
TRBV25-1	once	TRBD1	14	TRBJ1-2	CASKGQGAGYGYTF	TGTGCCAGCAAAGGACAGGGGGCCGGGTATGGCTACACCTTC
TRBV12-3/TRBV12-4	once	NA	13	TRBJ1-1	CASSQIENTEAFF	TGTGCCAGCAGTCAAATAGAGAACACTGAAGCTTTCTTT
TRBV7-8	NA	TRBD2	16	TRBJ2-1	CASSLFAGAMANEQFF	TGTGCCAGCAGCTTATTCGCGGGAGCCATGGCAAATGAGCAGTTCTTC
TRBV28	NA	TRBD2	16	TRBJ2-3	CASSLSTSGSTDTQYF	TGTGCCAGCAGTTTGTCGACTAGCGGGAGCACAGATACGCAGTATTTT
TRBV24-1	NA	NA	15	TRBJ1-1	CATSDSKAGDTEAFF	TGTGCCACCAGTGATTCCAAGGCCGGGGACACTGAAGCTTTCTTT
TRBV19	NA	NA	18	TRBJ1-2	CASLQPGAQLTGNYGYTF	TGTGCCAGCCTTCAGCCAGGGGCGCAGCTCACGGGGAACTATGGCTACACCTTC
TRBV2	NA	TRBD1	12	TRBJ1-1	CASKGQHTEAFF	TGTGCCAGCAAGGGACAGCACACTGAAGCTTTCTTT
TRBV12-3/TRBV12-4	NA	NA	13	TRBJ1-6	CASRGTNNSPLHF	TGTGCCAGCAGGGGGACTAATAATTCACCCCTCCACTTT
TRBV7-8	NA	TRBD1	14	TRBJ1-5	CASSFDRVGQPQHF	TGTGCCAGCAGCTTTGACAGGGTAGGGCAGCCCCAGCATTTT
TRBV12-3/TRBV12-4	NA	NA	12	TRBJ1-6	CASSLSNSPLHF	TGTGCCAGCAGTTTAAGTAATTCACCCCTCCACTTT
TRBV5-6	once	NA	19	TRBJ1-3	CASSLANGRILSSGNTIYF	TGTGCCAGCAGCTTGGCCAATGGGCGGATTCTAAGCTCTGGAAACACCATATATTTT
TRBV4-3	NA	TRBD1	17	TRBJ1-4	CASSQWDRGDGGEKLFF	TGCGCCAGCAGCCAATGGGACAGGGGGGACGGGGGTGAAAAACTGTTTTTT
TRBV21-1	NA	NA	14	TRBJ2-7	CASSDPGGTYEQYF	TGTGCCAGCAGCGACCCCGGGGGAACCTACGAGCAGTACTTC
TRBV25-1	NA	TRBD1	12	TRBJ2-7	CASRTGIHEQYF	TGTGCCAGCAGGACAGGGATCCACGAGCAGTACTTC
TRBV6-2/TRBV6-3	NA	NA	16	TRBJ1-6	CASSHLQDRIDSPLHF	TGTGCCAGCAGCCACTTGCAAGACAGGATAGATTCACCCCTCCACTTT
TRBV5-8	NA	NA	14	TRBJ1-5	CASSFVGLDQPQHF	TGTGCCAGCAGTTTTGTGGGGCTGGATCAGCCCCAGCATTTT
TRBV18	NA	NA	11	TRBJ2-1	CASSPIHEQFF	TGTGCCAGCTCACCAATCCATGAGCAGTTCTTC
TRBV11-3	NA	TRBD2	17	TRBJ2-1	CASSASWGRAPYNEQFF	TGTGCCAGCAGCGCCTCTTGGGGGAGGGCTCCCTACAATGAGCAGTTCTTC
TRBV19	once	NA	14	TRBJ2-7	CASSTPDRFYEQYF	TGTGCCAGTAGTACCCCGGACAGATTTTACGAGCAGTACTTC
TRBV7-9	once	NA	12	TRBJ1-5	CASGGGHQPQHF	TGTGCCAGTGGGGGGGGTCACCAGCCCCAGCATTTT
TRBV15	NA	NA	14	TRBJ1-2	CATSMAGGVGGYTF	TGTGCCACCAGCATGGCCGGGGGGGTAGGTGGCTACACCTTC
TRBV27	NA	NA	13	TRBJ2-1	CASSLYGGNEQFF	TGTGCCAGCAGTTTATATGGGGGGAATGAGCAGTTCTTC
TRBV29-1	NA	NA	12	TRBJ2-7	CSVAEDAYEQYF	TGCAGCGTTGCGGAGGATGCCTACGAGCAGTACTTC
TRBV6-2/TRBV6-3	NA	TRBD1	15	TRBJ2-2	CASSYSATGAGELFF	TGTGCCAGCAGTTACTCGGCTACAGGGGCCGGGGAGCTGTTTTTT
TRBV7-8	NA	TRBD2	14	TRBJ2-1	CASSSGGQLNEQFF	TGTGCCAGCAGCTCGGGGGGGCAATTGAATGAGCAGTTCTTC
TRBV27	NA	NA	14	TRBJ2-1	CASSFGLDDNEQFF	TGTGCCAGCAGTTTCGGGCTAGACGACAATGAGCAGTTCTTC
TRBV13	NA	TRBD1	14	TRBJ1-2	CASRYTGGGYGYTF	TGTGCCAGCAGGTATACAGGGGGCGGATATGGCTACACCTTC
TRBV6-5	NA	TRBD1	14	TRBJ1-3	CAIGNRGDSHTIYF	TGTGCCATAGGCAACAGGGGGGACTCACACACCATATATTTT
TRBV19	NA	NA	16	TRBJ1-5	CASSIITGGSNQPQHF	TGTGCCAGTAGTATAATAACAGGCGGGAGCAATCAGCCCCAGCATTTT
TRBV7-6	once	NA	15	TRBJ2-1	CASTFGASSYNEQFF	NA
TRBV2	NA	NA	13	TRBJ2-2	CASHKGNTGELFF	TGTGCCAGCCATAAGGGCAACACCGGGGAGCTGTTTTTT
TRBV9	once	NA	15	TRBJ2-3	CASSVGPRPADTQYF	TGTGCCAGCAGCGTAGGTCCGAGACCCGCAGATACGCAGTATTTT
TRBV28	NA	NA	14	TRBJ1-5	CASSLMVSGQPQHF	TGTGCCAGCAGTTTAATGGTGTCCGGTCAGCCCCAGCATTTT